This T cell receptor beta chain was sequenced for a study of blood T cell repertoires in COVID-19. Original processing methods: Amplification from reference gene primers served as the basis for estimated nucleated cell counts. Clones were read by immunoSEQ multiplex PCR, and TCRdb kept only the in-frame ones, dropping some. V, J and clone size derive from that table, while D and trimming were established from the DNA sequence. Seen here are more than 120,000 clones, about 87% observed once, and the top ten hold over 0.8%. There are 14 residues in the CDR3. With V trimmed by 5 bases and J by 1 base, 2 bases remained unmatched. Germline V gene lookup returns CDR1 MNHEY and CDR2 SMNVEV (reference sequence).

V is TRBV27 and J is TRBJ1-1; 9 bases fit TRBD1. The receptor was isolated from a woman aged 45-59 years with acute or convalescent COVID-19. The sample taken for sequencing was peripheral blood. CDR3 amino acids: CASSRQGGNTEAFF. The CDR3 DNA sequence: TGTGCCAGCAGTCGACAGGGGGGGAACACTGAAGCTTTCTTT.